The 21 T cell receptor beta chains reported below all come from one sample, sequenced in a study of post-analysis software for immune sequencing data. Notes on the study in general: Patients had higher frequencies than controls of about five TRBV segments, including TRBV5-6, TRBV5-1 and TRBV20-1.

Their cognate antigens are unknown. Unique molecular identifiers featured in each of the TCR beta cDNA libraries. MiXCR, run by TCRdb on the PCR reads, gives a single entry per CDR3 protein. The data hold over 700,000 distinct CDR3 sequences, with approximately 30% observed a single time. Input material: blood. These receptor sequences come from a girl between 5 and 17 years old with multiple sclerosis.

V and J are TRBV27 and TRBJ1-1, with a tentative D call TRBD1 (6 bases). V shed 1 base and J shed 5 bases, with 14 bases lying between them. Germline V CDR1 and CDR2: MNHEY, SMNVEV (reference sequence). The CDR3 is made up of 15 amino acids. CDR3 coding DNA: TGTGCCAGCAGTTTATTGCGGCAGGGGCTAACTGAAGCTTTCTTT. Amino acids: CASSLLRQGLTEAFF.

The rearrangement links TRBV28 to TRBJ2-3; D unclear. Looked up from germline, CDR1 is MDHEN and CDR2 is SYDVKM. The CDR3 consists of 15 residues. The V end was cut by 3 bases, the J end by 2 bases, with 12 bases between. CDR3 coding DNA: TGTGCCAGCAGTTTTGCGGCGGTTTACACAGATACGCAGTATTTT. Its translation is CASSFAAVYTDTQYF.

The chain employs TRBV3-1 and TRBJ2-1, with 7 bases identical to TRBD2. The J segment lost 2 bases and the V segment lost 7 bases, leaving 11 bases of the junction unmatched. The germline CDR1 and CDR2 sequences are LGHDT and YNNKEL (reference sequence). The CDR3 sequence is 16 residues long. This CDR3 is CASTSRGGSAYNEQFF. CDR3 bases: TGTGCCAGCACCTCAAGGGGAGGGTCCGCCTACAATGAGCAGTTCTTC.

The J gene is TRBJ2-6, the V gene TRBV20-1, with D perhaps given as TRBD1 or TRBD2 (6 bases each). The germline gives CDR1 DFQATT, CDR2 SNEGSKA (reference sequence). Trimming took 1 base from V and 4 from J, leaving 11 bases between them. CDR3 size: 15 residues. CDR3 sequence (DNA): TGCAGTGCTAGAGTATGGGGGGCAGGGGCCAACGTCCTGACTTTC. Translating gives CSARVWGAGANVLTF.

A note on this clonotype: One end of the junction fails to match germline, which may point to a read error. J is TRBJ1-2 and V is TRBV12-3 or TRBV12-4, with D perhaps matching TRBD1 (6 bases). This CDR3 has 18 residues. The CDR3 is CAGSRAWQGNQPNYGYTF. The CDR3 DNA reads TGTGCCGGCAGTCGGGCGTGGCAGGGGAATCAGCCGAACTATGGCTACACCTTC.

CDR3 nucleotides: TGTGCCAGCAGTCAAGGACCCGGTTGGACGTGGACCGGGGAGCTGTTTTTT. Amino acids: CASSQGPGWTWTGELFF. The J gene is TRBJ2-2, the V gene TRBV6-1; no reliable D call. Germline CDR1 is MNHNS and CDR2 is SASEGT. Trimming pared 5 bases from V and 5 bases from J, leaving 21 bases between. This CDR3 region has 17 residues.

There are many counts of this clonotype. The V and J genes are TRBV29-1 and TRBJ2-5; D remains ambiguous. The V and J ends lost 6 bases and 5 bases respectively, with 13 bases between them. Germline CDR1 reads SQVTM; CDR2 reads ANQGSEA. The CDR3 covers 12 residues. CDR3 sequence reads: CSVELGGETQYF. The CDR3 DNA sequence: TGCAGCGTCGAGCTGGGTGGCGAGACCCAGTACTTC.

V usage is TRBV11-1 and J usage is TRBJ2-5; D remains unclear. The length of the CDR3 is 12 residues. From germline, CDR1 is SGHAT and CDR2 FQDESV (reference sequence). The V and J ends lost 7 bases and 5 bases respectively, with 11 bases between them. The CDR3 sequence: CASTRASETQYF. CDR3 DNA: TGTGCCAGCACCAGAGCTAGTGAGACCCAGTACTTC.

The V call is TRBV25-1, the J call TRBJ2-1; TRBD2 agrees at 7 bases. Germline values: CDR1 MGHDK, CDR2 SYGVNS. V dropped 4 bases and J dropped 9; count of bases not matched to a gene: 6. This CDR3 is built from 13 residues. CDR3: CASSGGLGSEQFF. DNA of the CDR3: TGTGCCAGCAGTGGTGGACTAGGCTCTGAGCAGTTCTTC. Supplemented by reference TRBV25-1 and TRBJ2-1, the full variable domain reads EADIYQTPRYLVIGTGKKITLECSQTMGHDKMYWYQQDPGMELHLIHYSYGVNSTEKGDLSSESTVSRIRTEHFPLTLESARPSHTSQYLCASSGGLGSEQFFGPGTRLTVL.

This clonotype appeared a few times. V gene TRBV21-1 combines with J gene TRBJ2-1; the DNA was not compared with TRBD2, the D call given in the table. TRBV21-1 is an annotated pseudogene. This CDR3 is 17 amino acids long. CDR3 sequence: CASSPSDETSSYNEQFF. As DNA, the CDR3 is TGTGCCAGCAGCCCCTCGGACGAGACTAGCTCCTACAATGAGCAGTTCTTC.

The chain is built from TRBV27 and TRBJ2-4; 8 bases line up with TRBD2. The germline gives CDR1 MNHEY, CDR2 SMNVEV (reference sequence). The CDR3 totals 15 residues. V lost 2 bases to trimming and J lost 7 bases; unmatched junction nucleotides: 7. CDR3 nucleotide sequence: TGTGCCAGCAGTTTAATCCCGGGAGGGCGGAACATTCAGTACTTC. Amino acids: CASSLIPGGRNIQYF.

The gene calls are TRBV20-1 and TRBJ2-3; a weak D match, TRBD1 (5 bases). The CDR3 covers 13 residues. Germline values: CDR1 DFQATT, CDR2 SNEGSKA (reference sequence). The V end was cut by 5 bases, the J end by 6 bases, with 15 bases between. CDR3 bases: TGCAGTGCTTCTACTGCAGGGTGGGATACGCAGTATTTT. This codes for CSASTAGWDTQYF.

This chain joins TRBV10-3 and TRBJ2-1; D is uncertain. CDR3 length: 13 residues. Germline V gene lookup returns CDR1 ENHRY and CDR2 SYGVKD. The V end lost 6 bases, the J end lost 8 bases, and 14 bases lay between the germline ends. The CDR3 protein is CAIRDVMGDEQFF. The CDR3 bases are TGTGCCATCAGGGATGTTATGGGCGATGAGCAGTTCTTC.

The chain carries TRBV28 and TRBJ1-2; no firm D call. This CDR3 contains 15 residues. V dropped 2 bases and J dropped 0 bases, with 10 bases sitting between them. Germline V lookup: CDR1 MDHEN, CDR2 SYDVKM. Here the CDR3 reads CASSLVRLANYGYTF. DNA of the CDR3: TGTGCCAGCAGTTTAGTGCGGTTAGCTAACTATGGCTACACCTTC.

The chain links TRBV5-1 to TRBJ2-3, with D perhaps matching TRBD1 or TRBD2 (5 bases each). CDR1 is SGHRS, CDR2 YFSETQ, per germline. Trimming took 5 bases from V and 0 from J, leaving 13 bases between them. This CDR3 contains 15 residues. Here the CDR3 reads CASSYGTLSTDTQYF. The CDR3, as DNA: TGCGCCAGCAGTTACGGGACCCTGAGCACAGATACGCAGTATTTT.

The chain links TRBV11-2 to TRBJ2-1, with 12 positions matching TRBD2. Germline V lookup: CDR1 SGHAT, CDR2 FQNNGV. This CDR3 is 16 amino acids long. The trim removed 0 bases at V and 9 bases at J, leaving 6 bases unmatched. CDR3: CASSLDPSGGAGEQFF. The CDR3 nucleotides are TGTGCCAGCAGCTTAGATCCTAGCGGGGGGGCCGGTGAGCAGTTCTTC.

V and J are TRBV6-6 and TRBJ2-6; D may be TRBD1 (5 bases). The CDR3 has 17 amino acids. The V gene's germline CDR1 is MNHNY and CDR2 SVGAGI (reference sequence). The germline V and J ends were trimmed by 0 bases and 0 bases, with 9 bases remaining between them. The CDR3 is CASSYSAGNSGANVLTF. DNA of the CDR3: TGTGCCAGCAGTTACTCGGCAGGGAACTCTGGGGCCAACGTCCTGACTTTC.

J is TRBJ2-1 and V is TRBV12-3 or TRBV12-4, with D maybe TRBD2 (6 bases). The CDR3 loop spans 13 amino acids. The germline V and J ends were trimmed by 2 bases and 10 bases, with 12 bases remaining between them. As DNA, the CDR3 is TGTGCCAGCAGTTTACAGGAAGCGGGCGAGCAGTTCTTC. Protein: CASSLQEAGEQFF.

The J gene is TRBJ2-1, the V gene TRBV5-1; TRBD2 agrees at 8 bases. Germline lookup yields CDR1 SGHRS and CDR2 YFSETQ. The length of the CDR3 is 18 residues. With V trimmed by 0 bases and J by 1 base, 9 bases remained unmatched. Written as DNA, the CDR3 is TGCGCCAGCAGCTTGGGGGACACTTTAGCGGGATCCTACAATGAGCAGTTCTTC. Residues: CASSLGDTLAGSYNEQFF.

This clonotype was seen more than once but under ten times. The rearrangement links TRBV20-1 to TRBJ2-1; TRBD2 might be the D (6 bases). The CDR3 length is 17 residues. Germline assignment: CDR1 DFQATT and CDR2 SNEGSKA (reference sequence). The V end was cut by 0 bases, the J end by 2 bases, with 17 bases between. The CDR3 loop reads CSARDRSGGIPYNEQFF. The CDR3 bases are TGCAGTGCTAGAGATCGAAGTGGGGGGATCCCCTACAATGAGCAGTTCTTC.

Regarding this clonotype: One end of the junction is discordant with germline, which a read error may explain. This chain links TRBV12-5 with TRBJ2-5; D is perhaps TRBD1 (5 bases). Germline V lookup: CDR1 LGHNT, CDR2 FRNRAP. This CDR3 is 13 amino acids long. CDR3 DNA: TGTGCTAGTGGTTTTAAGGGGAAAGAGACCCTGTACTTC. As protein: CASGFKGKETLYF.